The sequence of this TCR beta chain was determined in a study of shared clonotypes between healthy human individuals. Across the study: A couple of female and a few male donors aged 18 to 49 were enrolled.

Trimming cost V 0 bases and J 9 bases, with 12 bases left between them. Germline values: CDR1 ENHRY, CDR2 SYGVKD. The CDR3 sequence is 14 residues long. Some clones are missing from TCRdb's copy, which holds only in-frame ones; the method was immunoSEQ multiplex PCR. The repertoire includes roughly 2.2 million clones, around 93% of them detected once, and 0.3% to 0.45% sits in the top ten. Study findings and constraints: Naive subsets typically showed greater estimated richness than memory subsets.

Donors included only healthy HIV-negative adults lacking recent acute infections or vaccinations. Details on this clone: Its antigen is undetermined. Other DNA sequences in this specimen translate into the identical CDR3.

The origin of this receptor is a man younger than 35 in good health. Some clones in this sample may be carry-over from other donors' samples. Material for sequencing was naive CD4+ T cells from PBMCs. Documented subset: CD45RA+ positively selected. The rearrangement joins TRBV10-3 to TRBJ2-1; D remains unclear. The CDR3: CAISESGGLGEQFF. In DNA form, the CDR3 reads TGTGCCATCAGTGAGTCAGGCGGCTTAGGTGAGCAGTTCTTC.